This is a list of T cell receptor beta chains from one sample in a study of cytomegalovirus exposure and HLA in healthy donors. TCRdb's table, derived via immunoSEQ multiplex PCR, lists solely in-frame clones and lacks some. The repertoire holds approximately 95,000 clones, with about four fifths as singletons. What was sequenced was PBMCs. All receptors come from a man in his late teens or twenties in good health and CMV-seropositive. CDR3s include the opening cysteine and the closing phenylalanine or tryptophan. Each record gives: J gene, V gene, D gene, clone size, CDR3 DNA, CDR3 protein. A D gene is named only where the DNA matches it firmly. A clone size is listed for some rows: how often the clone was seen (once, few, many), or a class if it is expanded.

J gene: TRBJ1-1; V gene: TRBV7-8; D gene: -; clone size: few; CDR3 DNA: TGTGCCAGCATCCCCCATGGGACACAGAACACTGAAGCTTTCTTT; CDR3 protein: CASIPHGTQNTEAFF
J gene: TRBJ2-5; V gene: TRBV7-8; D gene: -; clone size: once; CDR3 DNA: TGTGCCAGCAGCCCGTTATTGGGGGGTCTGGGCTACCAAGAGACCCAGTACTTC; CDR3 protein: CASSPLLGGLGYQETQYF
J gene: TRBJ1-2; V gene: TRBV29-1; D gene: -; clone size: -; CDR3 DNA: TGCAGCGTTGAAAAGACAGCGACCTATGGCTACACCTTC; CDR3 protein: CSVEKTATYGYTF
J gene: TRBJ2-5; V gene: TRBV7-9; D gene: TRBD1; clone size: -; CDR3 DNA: TGTGCCAGCAGCGGGTGGACAGGGATGGAGACCCAGTACTTC; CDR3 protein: CASSGWTGMETQYF
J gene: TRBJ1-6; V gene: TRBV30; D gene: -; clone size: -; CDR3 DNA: TGTGCCTGGAGTGTATCTGTTTATAATTCACCCCTCCACTTT; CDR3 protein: CAWSVSVYNSPLHF
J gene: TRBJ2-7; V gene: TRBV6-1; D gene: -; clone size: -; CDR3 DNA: TGTGCCAGCATTAAGGCGGTCTCCTACGAGCAGTACTTC; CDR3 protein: CASIKAVSYEQYF
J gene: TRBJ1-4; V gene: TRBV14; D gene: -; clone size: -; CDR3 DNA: TGTGCCAGCAGCCCGCGGACCGGGACAACCGAAAAACTGTTTTTT; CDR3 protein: CASSPRTGTTEKLFF
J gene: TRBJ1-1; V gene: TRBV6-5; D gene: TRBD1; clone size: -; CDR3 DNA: TGTGCCAGCTCCCCGACAGGGACCGAAGCTTTCTTT; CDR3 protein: CASSPTGTEAFF
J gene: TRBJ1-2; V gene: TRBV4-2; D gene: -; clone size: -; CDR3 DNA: TGTGCCAGCAGCCAAGATCTAAAGGGGTTCTATGGCTACACCTTC; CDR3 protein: CASSQDLKGFYGYTF
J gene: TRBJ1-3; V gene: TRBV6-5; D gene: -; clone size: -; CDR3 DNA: TGTGCCAGCAGTTCCCCCCGCTCGGTCATAGGAAACACCATATATTTT; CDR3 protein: CASSSPRSVIGNTIYF
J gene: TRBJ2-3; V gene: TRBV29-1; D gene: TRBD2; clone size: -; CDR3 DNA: TGCAGCGTTGAAGATGGCGCTAGCGGGTGGACAGATACGCAGTATTTT; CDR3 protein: CSVEDGASGWTDTQYF